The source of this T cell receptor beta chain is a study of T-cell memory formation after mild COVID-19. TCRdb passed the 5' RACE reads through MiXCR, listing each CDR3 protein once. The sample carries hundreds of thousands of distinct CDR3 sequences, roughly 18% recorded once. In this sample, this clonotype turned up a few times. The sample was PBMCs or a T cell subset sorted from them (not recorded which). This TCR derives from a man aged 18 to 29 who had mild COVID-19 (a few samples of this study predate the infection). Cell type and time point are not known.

CDR3 DNA: TGTGCCAGCTCACCAAACATCGGGGAGACCCAGTACTTC. This translates into CASSPNIGETQYF. The chain links TRBV18 to TRBJ2-5; D remains unclear. The germline V gene has CDR1 KGHSH and CDR2 LQKENI. Trimming removed 2 bases at V and 5 bases at J, with 9 bases between. The CDR3 runs 13 residues.